This is a list of T cell receptor beta chains from one sample in a study of cytomegalovirus exposure and HLA in healthy donors. Here immunoSEQ multiplex PCR was the method, and the copy in TCRdb shows in-frame clones only, minus some. In the table there are over 150,000 clones, 75% of which are singletons. Sequenced sample: PBMCs. The receptors were sampled from a male donor in good health and CMV-seronegative. The conserved cysteine and the conserved F or W are not part of the CDR3 here. A D gene is named only where the DNA matches it firmly.

V gene | D gene | CDR3 protein
TRBV11-2 | - | ASRILSGVNTGELF
TRBV5-1 | - | ASSIGNGGRQETQY
TRBV21-1 | - | ASSAGRDRAQETQY
TRBV14 | TRBD1 | ASSSWTGANTGELF
TRBV30 | TRBD1 | AWSSGTGGPGANVLT
TRBV28 | - | ASSLPPSDYNEQF
TRBV30 | TRBD1 | AWRQGSEAF
TRBV6-6 | TRBD1 | ASRGTGNTEAF
TRBV6-5 | TRBD1 | ASRSGGFTEAF
TRBV9 | - | ASSARTYPDGNTIY
TRBV6-6 | TRBD2 | ASTDGTSGWSDTQY
TRBV27 | - | ASSPRGAGNTIY
TRBV27 | TRBD2 | ASSRTGTSGSNEQF
TRBV28 | - | ASSFWQEAYEQY
TRBV7-3 | TRBD2 | ASSFMGEGSYEQY
TRBV4-3 | - | ASSQDPSNTGELF
TRBV9 | - | ASSVGIATDQPQH
TRBV6-5 | TRBD1 | ASSLRQGGQPQH
TRBV30 | - | AWSVSWGLRYNEQF